These 12 T cell receptor beta chains were all obtained from the same sample, sequenced in a study of cytomegalovirus exposure and HLA in healthy donors. The PCR had 60 Vbeta and 13 Jbeta primers. Sequenced by immunoSEQ multiplex PCR; TCRdb stores in-frame clones only, minus some. Of tens of thousands of clones detected, around 78% appear once; the ten largest clones hold more than 1.4%. Sequenced sample: PBMCs. The receptors here all came from a female donor in good health and CMV-seronegative.

This clone has only a few counts. This chain connects TRBV4-2 to TRBJ2-2; the match to TRBD1 covers 8 bases. Per the germline V gene, CDR1 is LGHNA and CDR2 is YNFKEQ. With V trimmed by 6 bases and J by 5 bases, 8 bases remained unmatched. This CDR3 spans 15 amino acids. The CDR3 nucleotides read TGTGCCAGCAGGCGGACAGGGCCCCGGACCGGGGAGCTGTTTTTT. Translation gives CASRRTGPRTGELFF.

The rearrangement joins TRBV6-5 to TRBJ1-1, with D uncertain. Looked up from germline, CDR1 is MNHEY and CDR2 is SVGAGI. V lost 4 bases and J lost 1, with 7 bases in between. The CDR3 consists of 13 residues. This CDR3 reads CASSSTGNTEAFF. The CDR3 DNA sequence: TGTGCCAGCAGTTCCACGGGGAACACTGAAGCTTTCTTT.

This clone was observed a handful of times. The chain uses TRBV9 and TRBJ1-3; unclear D gene. CDR1 is SGDLS, CDR2 YYNGEE, per germline. V lost 4 bases and J lost 0, with 14 bases in between. CDR3 size: 16 residues. As DNA, the CDR3 is TGTGCCAGCAGCCCCGAGCGTACGCTCTCTGGAAACACCATATATTTT. This sequence encodes CASSPERTLSGNTIYF.

The rearrangement uses TRBV6-1 and TRBJ2-3; 12 bases match TRBD2. The ends lost 1 base at V and 4 bases at J; junction bases unmatched: 3. CDR3 size: 16 residues. Germline values: CDR1 MNHNS, CDR2 SASEGT. CDR3 nucleotides: TGTGCCAGCAGTGAAGGGCTAGCGGGGGGGTCAGATACGCAGTATTTT. Translating gives CASSEGLAGGSDTQYF.

This clone was detected once. The rearrangement links TRBV6-1 to TRBJ2-1, with 11 bases that match TRBD2. V lost 2 bases and J lost 8; bases outside the gene matches: 5. Germline loops: CDR1 MNHNS, CDR2 SASEGT. The CDR3 contains 15 residues. The CDR3 sequence is CASSETSGGPDEQFF. The CDR3, as DNA: TGTGCCAGCAGTGAAACTAGCGGGGGACCCGATGAGCAGTTCTTC.

V and J are TRBV19 and TRBJ2-7; D might be TRBD1 (6 bases). CDR3 length equals 19 residues. Germline lookup yields CDR1 LNHDA and CDR2 SQIVND (reference sequence). V lost 0 bases and J 0 bases, leaving 21 bases between the germline ends. The CDR3 DNA reads TGTGCCAGTAGTATAGAAGCCCTCCTCGACAGGCCCCTCTCCTACGAGCAGTACTTC. Translated, it gives CASSIEALLDRPLSYEQYF.

V and J are TRBV29-1 and TRBJ1-2, with 8 bases fitting TRBD1. Germline loops: CDR1 SQVTM, CDR2 ANQGSEA. The CDR3 loop spans 13 amino acids. With 4 bases clipped from V and 5 bases from J, the junction kept 6 bases outside the gene matches. CDR3 bases: TGCAGCGTTGCCGACAGGGGAGCTTATGGCTACACCTTC. It translates to CSVADRGAYGYTF.

V and J are TRBV5-1 and TRBJ1-2; no definite D call. Germline loops: CDR1 SGHRS, CDR2 YFSETQ. The CDR3 is 15 residues long. Trimming pared 0 bases from V and 6 bases from J, leaving 15 bases between. The CDR3 region is CASSLAAQHDNGYTF. The DNA of the CDR3 is TGCGCCAGCAGCTTGGCCGCCCAACACGACAATGGCTACACCTTC.

The chain couples TRBV7-8 to TRBJ1-5; tentatively, D is TRBD1 (5 bases). This CDR3 comprises 13 residues. CDR1 and CDR2 (germline): SGHVS, FQNEAQ. V was pared by 2 bases and J by 4 bases, with 6 bases between. The CDR3, as DNA: TGTGCCAGCAGCTTACAGGGAAATCAGCCCCAGCATTTT. Encoded protein: CASSLQGNQPQHF.

This chain joins TRBV6-1 and TRBJ2-3, with 13 bases that match TRBD2. Germline CDR1 reads MNHNS; CDR2 reads SASEGT. The V segment lost 1 base and the J segment 4 bases; nucleotides outside the gene matches: 8. The CDR3 sequence is 18 residues long. CDR3 region: CASSEDRLAGGRADTQYF. In DNA form, the CDR3 reads TGTGCCAGCAGTGAAGACCGACTAGCGGGGGGCCGGGCAGATACGCAGTATTTT.

The genes are TRBV6-1 and TRBJ1-2; possibly TRBD1 for D (5 bases). The germline CDR1 and CDR2 sequences are MNHNS and SASEGT. The V and J ends lost 2 bases and 2 bases respectively, with 12 bases between them. This CDR3 has 15 residues. The CDR3 DNA reads as TGTGCCAGCAGTGAAAGGGAGGGGTTGAACTATGGCTACACCTTC. As protein: CASSEREGLNYGYTF.

The CDR3 nucleotides are TGTGCCAGCAGTCCCGGGACAGGGGGTGGCCCCTACGAGCAGTACTTC. Its protein product is CASSPGTGGGPYEQYF. The chain couples TRBV27 to TRBJ2-7, with 11 positions matching TRBD1. The CDR3 is made up of 16 amino acids. Germline V CDR1 and CDR2: MNHEY, SMNVEV (reference sequence). Trimming removed 5 bases from V and 2 bases from J; junction bases left unmatched: 8.